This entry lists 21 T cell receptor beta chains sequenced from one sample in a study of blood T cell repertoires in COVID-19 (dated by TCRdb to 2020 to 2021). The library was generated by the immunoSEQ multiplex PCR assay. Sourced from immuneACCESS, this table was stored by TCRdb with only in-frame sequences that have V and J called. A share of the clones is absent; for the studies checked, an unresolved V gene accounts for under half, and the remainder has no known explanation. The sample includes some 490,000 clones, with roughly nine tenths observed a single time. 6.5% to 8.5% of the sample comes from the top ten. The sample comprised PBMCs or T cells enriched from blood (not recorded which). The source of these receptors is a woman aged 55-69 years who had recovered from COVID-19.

The chain's CDR3 is CASSYPKAGGQGEQFF. In nucleotides, the CDR3 is TGTGCCAGCAGTTACCCCAAAGCGGGGGGCCAGGGTGAGCAGTTCTTC. The chain couples TRBV6-6 to TRBJ2-1, with TRBD2 matching over 9 bases. CDR3 size: 16 residues. The junction had 11 bases not matched to a gene; V was cut back by 2 bases and J by 9 bases. Germline loops: CDR1 MNHNY, CDR2 SVGAGI (reference sequence).

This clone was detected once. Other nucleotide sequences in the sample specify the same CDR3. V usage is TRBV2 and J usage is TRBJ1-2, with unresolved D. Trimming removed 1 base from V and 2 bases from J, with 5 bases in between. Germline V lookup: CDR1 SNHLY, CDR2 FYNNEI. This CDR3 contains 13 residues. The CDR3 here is CASSEGRNYGYTF. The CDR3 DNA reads TGTGCCAGCAGTGAAGGCAGGAACTATGGCTACACCTTC. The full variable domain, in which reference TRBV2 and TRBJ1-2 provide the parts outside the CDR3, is EPEVTQTPSHQVTQMGQEVILRCVPISNHLYFYWYRQILGQKVEFLVSFYNNEISEKSEIFDDQFSVERPDGSNFTLKIRSTKLEDSAMYFCASSEGRNYGYTFGSGTRLTVV.

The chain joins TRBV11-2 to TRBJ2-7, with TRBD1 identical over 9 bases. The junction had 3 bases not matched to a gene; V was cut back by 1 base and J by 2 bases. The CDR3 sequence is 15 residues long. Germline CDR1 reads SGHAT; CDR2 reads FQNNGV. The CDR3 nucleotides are TGTGCCAGCAGCTTAGGAGGGACAGGGCCCTACGAGCAGTACGTC. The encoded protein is CASSLGGTGPYEQYV.

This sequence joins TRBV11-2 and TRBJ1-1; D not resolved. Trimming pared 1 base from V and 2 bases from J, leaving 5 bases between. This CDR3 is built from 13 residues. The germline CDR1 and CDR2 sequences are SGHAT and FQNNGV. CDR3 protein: CASSLGRNTEAFF. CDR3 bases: TGTGCCAGCAGCTTAGGCAGAAACACTGAAGCTTTCTTT.

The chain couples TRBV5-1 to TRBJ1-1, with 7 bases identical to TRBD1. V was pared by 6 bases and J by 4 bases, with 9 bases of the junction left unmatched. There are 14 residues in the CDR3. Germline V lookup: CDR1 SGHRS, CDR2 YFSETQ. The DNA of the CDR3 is TGCGCCAGCAACGGGGGCAGGGGGAGCACTGAAGCTTTCTTT. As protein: CASNGGRGSTEAFF.

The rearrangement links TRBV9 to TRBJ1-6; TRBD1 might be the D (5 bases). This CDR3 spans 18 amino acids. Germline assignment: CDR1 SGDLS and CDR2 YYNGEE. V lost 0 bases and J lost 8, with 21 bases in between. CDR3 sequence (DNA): TGTGCCAGCAGCGTAGGACCCTTTCACGCGGGGGGGGATTCACCCCTCCACTTT. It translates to CASSVGPFHAGGDSPLHF.

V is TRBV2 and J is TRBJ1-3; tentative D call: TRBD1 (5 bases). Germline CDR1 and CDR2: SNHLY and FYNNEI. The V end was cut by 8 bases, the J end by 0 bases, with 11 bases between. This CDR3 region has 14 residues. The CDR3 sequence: CASPPDSSGNTIYF. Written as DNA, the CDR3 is TGTGCCAGCCCCCCAGACAGCTCTGGAAACACCATATATTTT.

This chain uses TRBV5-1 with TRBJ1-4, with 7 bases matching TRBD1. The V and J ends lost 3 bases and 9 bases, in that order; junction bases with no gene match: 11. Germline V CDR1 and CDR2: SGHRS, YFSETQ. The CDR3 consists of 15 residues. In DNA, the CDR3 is TGCGCCAGCAGCTCGGCGGTAGGGGGCAATCAAAAACTGTTTTTT. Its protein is CASSSAVGGNQKLFF.

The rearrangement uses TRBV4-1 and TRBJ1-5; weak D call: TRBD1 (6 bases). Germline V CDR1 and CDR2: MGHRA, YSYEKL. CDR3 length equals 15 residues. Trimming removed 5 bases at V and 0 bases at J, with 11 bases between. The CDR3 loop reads CASSFQGYSNQPQHF. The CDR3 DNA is TGCGCCAGCAGCTTCCAGGGGTATAGCAATCAGCCCCAGCATTTT.

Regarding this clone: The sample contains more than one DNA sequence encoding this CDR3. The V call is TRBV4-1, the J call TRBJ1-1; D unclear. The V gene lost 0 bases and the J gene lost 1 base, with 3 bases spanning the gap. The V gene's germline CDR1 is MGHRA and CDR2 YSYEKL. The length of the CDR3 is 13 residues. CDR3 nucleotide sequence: TGCGCCAGCAGCCAAGATCGGAACACTGAAGCTTTCTTT. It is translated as CASSQDRNTEAFF.

CDR3 sequence (DNA): TGTGCCAGTAGTATCTCTGGGCAAGGGAACACTGAAGCTTTCTTT. Translation gives CASSISGQGNTEAFF. The chain combines TRBV19 with TRBJ1-1; D gene uncertain. Per the germline V gene, CDR1 is LNHDA and CDR2 is SQIVND (reference sequence). V lost 3 bases, J lost 1 base, and 12 bases lay in between. The CDR3 length is 15 residues.

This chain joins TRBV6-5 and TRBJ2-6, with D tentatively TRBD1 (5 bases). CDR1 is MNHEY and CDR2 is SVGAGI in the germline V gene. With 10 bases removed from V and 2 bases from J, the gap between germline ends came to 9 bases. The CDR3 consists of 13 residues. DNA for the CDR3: TGTGCCATACAGGTAGCTGGGGCCAACGTCCTGACTTTC. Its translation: CAIQVAGANVLTF.

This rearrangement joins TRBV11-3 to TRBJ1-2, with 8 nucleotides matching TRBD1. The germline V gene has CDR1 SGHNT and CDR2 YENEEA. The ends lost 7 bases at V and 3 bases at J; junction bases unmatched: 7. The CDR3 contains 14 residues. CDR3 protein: CASTQGARDYGYTF. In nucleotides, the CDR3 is TGTGCCAGCACGCAGGGGGCTAGGGACTATGGCTACACCTTC.

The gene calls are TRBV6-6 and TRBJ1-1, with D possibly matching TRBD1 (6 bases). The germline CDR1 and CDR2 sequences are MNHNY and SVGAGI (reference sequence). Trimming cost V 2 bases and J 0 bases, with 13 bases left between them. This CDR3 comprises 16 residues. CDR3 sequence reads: CASSYPDSDVNTEAFF. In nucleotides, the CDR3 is TGTGCCAGCAGTTACCCGGACAGCGATGTGAACACTGAAGCTTTCTTT.

The CDR3 DNA reads as TGTGCCAGCAGCTTAGACGGAGGGATCAACTATGGCTACACCTTC. This gives the protein CASSLDGGINYGYTF. The chain is built from TRBV7-9 and TRBJ1-2; D not certain. Germline-derived CDR1 and CDR2 are SEHNR and FQNEAQ (reference sequence). V dropped 1 base and J dropped 2 bases, with 11 bases sitting between them. The CDR3 sequence is 15 residues long.

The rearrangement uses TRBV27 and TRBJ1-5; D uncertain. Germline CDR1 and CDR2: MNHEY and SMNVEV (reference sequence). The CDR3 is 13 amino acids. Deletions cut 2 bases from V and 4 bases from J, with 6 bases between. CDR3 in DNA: TGTGCCAGCAGTTTAAAATTAAATCAGCCCCAGCATTTT. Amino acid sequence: CASSLKLNQPQHF.

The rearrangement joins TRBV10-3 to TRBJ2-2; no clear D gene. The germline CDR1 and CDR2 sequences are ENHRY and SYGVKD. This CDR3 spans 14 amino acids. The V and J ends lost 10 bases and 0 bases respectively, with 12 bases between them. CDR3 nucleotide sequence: TGTGCCACCTATTCTTTTTCGAACACCGGGGAGCTGTTTTTT. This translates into CATYSFSNTGELFF.

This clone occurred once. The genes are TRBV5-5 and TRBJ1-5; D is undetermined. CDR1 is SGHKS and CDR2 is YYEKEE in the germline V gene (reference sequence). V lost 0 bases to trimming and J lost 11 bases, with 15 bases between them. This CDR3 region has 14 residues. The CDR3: CASSLEVGARSQHF. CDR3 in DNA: TGTGCCAGCAGCTTGGAGGTCGGCGCTAGGTCCCAGCATTTT.

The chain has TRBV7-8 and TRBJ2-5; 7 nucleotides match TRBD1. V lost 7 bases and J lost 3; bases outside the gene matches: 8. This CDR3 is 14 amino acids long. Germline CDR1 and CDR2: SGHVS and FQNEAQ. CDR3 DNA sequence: TGTGCCAGCATAGGAACAGGGGTGGAAGAGACCCAGTACTTC. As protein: CASIGTGVEETQYF.

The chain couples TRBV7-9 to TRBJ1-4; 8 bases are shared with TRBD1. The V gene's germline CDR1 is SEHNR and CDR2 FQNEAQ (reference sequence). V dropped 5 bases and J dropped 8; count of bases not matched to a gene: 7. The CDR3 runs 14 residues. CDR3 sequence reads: CASSPGQGREKLFF. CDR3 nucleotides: TGTGCCAGCAGCCCCGGACAGGGAAGGGAAAAACTGTTTTTT.

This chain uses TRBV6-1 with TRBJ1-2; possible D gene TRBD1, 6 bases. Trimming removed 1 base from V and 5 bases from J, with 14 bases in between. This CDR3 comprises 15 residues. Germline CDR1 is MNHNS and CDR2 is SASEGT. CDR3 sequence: CASSEGQAGAYGYTF. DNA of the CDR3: TGTGCCAGCAGTGAAGGACAGGCGGGCGCTTATGGCTACACCTTC.